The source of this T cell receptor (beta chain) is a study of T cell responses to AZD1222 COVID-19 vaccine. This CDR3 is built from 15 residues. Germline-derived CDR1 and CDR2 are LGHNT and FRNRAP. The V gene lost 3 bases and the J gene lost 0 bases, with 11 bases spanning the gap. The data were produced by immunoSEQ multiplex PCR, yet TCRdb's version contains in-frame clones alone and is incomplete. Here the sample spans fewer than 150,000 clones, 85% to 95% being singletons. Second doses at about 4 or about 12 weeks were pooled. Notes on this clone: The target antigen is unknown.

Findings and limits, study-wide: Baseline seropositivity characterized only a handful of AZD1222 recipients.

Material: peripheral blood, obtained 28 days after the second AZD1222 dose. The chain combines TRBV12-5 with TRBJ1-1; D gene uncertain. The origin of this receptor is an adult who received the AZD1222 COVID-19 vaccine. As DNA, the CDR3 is TGTGCTAGTGGTTTCGTAAGATCCATGAACACTGAAGCTTTCTTT. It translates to CASGFVRSMNTEAFF.